This T cell receptor (beta chain) was identified during a study of blood T cell repertoires in COVID-19. Study background: In Cohort 3, a recovered donor had either two negative PCRs, clearance, or symptom resolution. COVID-19 samples from acute and convalescent phases originated in the United States, Italy and Spain.

The repertoire was sequenced with immunoSEQ multiplex PCR; TCRdb's copy has only in-frame clones and lacks some. The profile covers over 200,000 clones, with roughly 90% appearing a single time and approximately 3.3% taken by the ten largest. Participants were aged about 18 to 90 years from about two dozen US areas. Germline CDR1 reads SNHLY; CDR2 reads FYNNEI. Trimming shortened V by 5 bases and J by 1 base, and 11 bases separated the two germline ends. CDR3 size: 14 residues. V usage is TRBV2 and J usage is TRBJ2-5, with D possibly being TRBD1 (6 bases). The receptor comes from a woman aged 45-59 years in a cohort exposed to, infected with or recovered from COVID-19 (not recorded which). The sample consisted of PBMCs or T cells enriched from blood (not recorded which). CDR3 loop: CASSSLTGQETQYF. Here the CDR3 DNA reads TGTGCCAGCAGTTCTTTGACAGGCCAAGAGACCCAGTACTTC.